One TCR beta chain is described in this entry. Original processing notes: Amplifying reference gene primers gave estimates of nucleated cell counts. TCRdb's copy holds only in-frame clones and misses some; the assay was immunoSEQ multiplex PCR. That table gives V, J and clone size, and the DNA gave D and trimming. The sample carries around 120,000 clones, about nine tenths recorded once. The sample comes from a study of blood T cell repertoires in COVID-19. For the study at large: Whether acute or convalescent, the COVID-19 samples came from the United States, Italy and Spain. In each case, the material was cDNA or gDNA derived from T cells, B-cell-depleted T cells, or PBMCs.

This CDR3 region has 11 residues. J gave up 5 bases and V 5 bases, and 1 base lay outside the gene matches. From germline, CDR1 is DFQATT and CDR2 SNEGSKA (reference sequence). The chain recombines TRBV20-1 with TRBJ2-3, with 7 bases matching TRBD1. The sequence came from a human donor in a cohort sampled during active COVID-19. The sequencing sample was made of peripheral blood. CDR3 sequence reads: CSARQGDTQYF. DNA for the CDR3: TGCAGTGCTCGACAGGGAGATACGCAGTATTTT.